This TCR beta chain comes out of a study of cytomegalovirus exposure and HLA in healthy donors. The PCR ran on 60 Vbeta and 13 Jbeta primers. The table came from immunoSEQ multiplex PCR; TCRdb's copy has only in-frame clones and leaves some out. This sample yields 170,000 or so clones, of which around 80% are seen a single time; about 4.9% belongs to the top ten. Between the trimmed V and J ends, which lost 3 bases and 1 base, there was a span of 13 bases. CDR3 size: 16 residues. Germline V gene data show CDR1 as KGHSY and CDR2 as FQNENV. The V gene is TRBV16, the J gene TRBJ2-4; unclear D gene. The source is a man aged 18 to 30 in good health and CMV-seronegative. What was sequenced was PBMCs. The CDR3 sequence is CASSQAPGYAKNIQYF. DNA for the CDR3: TGTGCCAGCAGCCAGGCCCCTGGTTATGCCAAAAACATTCAGTACTTC.